A single TCR beta chain is shown here with its context. The sample is drawn from a study of blood T cell repertoires in COVID-19. For the study at large: The United States, Italy and Spain were the sources of the acute and convalescent COVID-19 samples.

The CDR3 is made up of 14 amino acids. V was clipped by 2 bases and J by 4 bases; unmatched bases: 2. Germline V lookup: CDR1 SGHRS, CDR2 YFSETQ. Generated by immunoSEQ multiplex PCR, the TCRdb table keeps only in-frame clones and is missing some. The sample lists more than 110,000 clones, approximately 90% occurring once. The rearrangement uses TRBV5-1 and TRBJ2-1, with TRBD1 matching over 8 bases. This receptor was identified in a woman older than 75 with acute or convalescent COVID-19. The specimen was peripheral blood. CDR3 loop: CASSLQGGYNEQFF. In nucleotides, the CDR3 is TGCGCCAGCAGCTTACAGGGGGGATACAATGAGCAGTTCTTC.